What follows are 30 T cell receptor beta chains derived from one specimen sequenced in a study of shared clonotypes between healthy human individuals. Assay used: immunoSEQ multiplex PCR; TCRdb lists only in-frame clones, some missing. Of roughly 1,800,000 clones listed, about 95% are singletons. Naivety among CD8 cells was defined by CD45RO negativity and positive CCR7 selection, thereby excluding terminally differentiated effector memory CD45RA+ cells. Material for sequencing was naive CD8+ T cells sorted from blood. Every receptor here comes from a man aged 18 to 30 in good health.

The gene calls are TRBV4-3 and TRBJ2-3; D unresolved. Looked up from germline, CDR1 is LGHNA and CDR2 is YSLEER. V shed 3 bases and J shed 0 bases, with 13 bases lying between them. The CDR3 is made up of 16 amino acids. The CDR3 is CASSQSVWPSTDTQYF. The CDR3 DNA sequence: TGCGCCAGCAGCCAGTCCGTATGGCCGAGCACAGATACGCAGTATTTT.

A single count supports this clone. The genes are TRBV9 and TRBJ1-2, with TRBD1 matching 10 bases. Germline lookup yields CDR1 SGDLS and CDR2 YYNGEE. CDR3 size: 16 residues. Trimming at V came to 4 bases and at J to 1 base, leaving 7 bases not matched to a gene. CDR3 nucleotide sequence: TGTGCCAGCAGCTACCACCGGGACAGGGGTAACTATGGCTACACCTTC. Residues: CASSYHRDRGNYGYTF.

The genes are TRBV5-6 and TRBJ1-2; 8 bases match TRBD1. The CDR3 is 14 residues long. Germline loops: CDR1 SGHDT, CDR2 YYEEEE. The junction had 6 bases not matched to a gene; V was cut back by 4 bases and J by 4 bases. The CDR3 region is CASSPWTGTYGYTF. The CDR3 DNA reads as TGTGCCAGCAGCCCTTGGACAGGGACCTATGGCTACACCTTC.

The chain joins TRBV16 to TRBJ2-2; D perhaps matches TRBD2 (5 bases). The CDR3 is 18 amino acids. The V and J ends lost 0 bases and 5 bases respectively, with 19 bases between them. The germline V gene encodes CDR1 KGHSY and CDR2 FQNENV. The CDR3 reads CASSQSLGSSEGTGELFF. The CDR3 DNA reads as TGTGCCAGCAGCCAATCACTGGGCTCTTCCGAGGGTACCGGGGAGCTGTTTTTT.

This chain joins TRBV2 and TRBJ2-7, with a weak D call TRBD2 (6 bases). Deletions cut 1 base from V and 3 bases from J, with 13 bases between. Germline V gene lookup returns CDR1 SNHLY and CDR2 FYNNEI. CDR3 size: 15 residues. The chain's CDR3 is CASSEDRSGNYEQYF. CDR3 nucleotides: TGTGCCAGCAGTGAAGACCGTAGCGGCAACTACGAGCAGTACTTC.

V gene TRBV18 combines with J gene TRBJ2-1, with TRBD1 identical over 7 bases. This CDR3 is 15 amino acids long. The J segment lost 5 bases and the V segment lost 3 bases, leaving 7 bases of the junction unmatched. Germline-derived CDR1 and CDR2 are KGHSH and LQKENI. CDR3 nucleotides: TGTGCCAGCTCACCTAGGGGACAGACCGACAATGAGCAGTTCTTC. The encoded protein is CASSPRGQTDNEQFF.

The rearrangement links TRBV14 to TRBJ1-2; D uncertain. The germline gives CDR1 SGHDN, CDR2 FVKESK. The CDR3 runs to 15 residues. V was cut by 0 bases and J by 1 base, with 9 bases left in between. The CDR3 loop is CASSQDYGVNYGYTF. For the CDR3, the DNA is TGTGCCAGCAGCCAAGATTATGGGGTTAACTATGGCTACACCTTC.

The chain uses TRBV5-1 and TRBJ2-7, with 10 bases matching TRBD1. The CDR3 is made up of 15 amino acids. The V segment lost 0 bases and the J segment 5 bases; nucleotides outside the gene matches: 5. CDR1 and CDR2 from the germline V gene are SGHRS and YFSETQ. CDR3 region: CASSLGRDRGHEQYF. CDR3 DNA: TGCGCCAGCAGCTTGGGCCGGGACAGGGGCCACGAGCAGTACTTC.

The gene calls are TRBV10-3 and TRBJ2-7, with 9 nucleotides matching TRBD1. Germline CDR1 reads ENHRY; CDR2 reads SYGVKD. The CDR3 runs 13 residues. Trimming removed 7 bases from V and 4 bases from J; junction bases left unmatched: 5. The chain's CDR3 is CAITPTGGYEQYF. CDR3 bases: TGTGCCATCACTCCGACAGGGGGGTACGAGCAGTACTTC.

With respect to this clone: This sample also contains other DNA sequences that code for the same CDR3. The J gene is TRBJ2-7, the V gene TRBV7-9, with TRBD2 matching over 8 bases. CDR1 is SEHNR and CDR2 is FQNEAQ in the germline V gene (reference sequence). The length of the CDR3 is 14 residues. V gave up 5 bases and J gave up 2 bases; unmatched junction bases: 5. This CDR3 reads CASSLSGGAYEQYF. CDR3 sequence (DNA): TGTGCCAGCAGCCTATCGGGGGGGGCCTACGAGCAGTACTTC.

This clone was observed a single time. The chain couples TRBV25-1 to TRBJ2-5; D gene uncertain. Germline lookup yields CDR1 MGHDK and CDR2 SYGVNS. The V end lost 3 bases, the J end lost 4 bases, and 12 bases lay between the germline ends. This CDR3 is 14 amino acids long. The CDR3 protein is CASSDLWVRETQYF. DNA of the CDR3: TGTGCCAGCAGTGACCTCTGGGTGCGAGAGACCCAGTACTTC.

V is TRBV4-3 and J is TRBJ2-1; weak D call: TRBD1 (6 bases). Trimming left V 5 bases short and J 2 bases short, with 16 bases between. This CDR3 contains 16 residues. The germline V gene encodes CDR1 LGHNA and CDR2 YSLEER. The CDR3 region has the DNA TGCGCCAGCAGCACCCACCTCAGGGGACCCTACAATGAGCAGTTCTTC. Its protein product is CASSTHLRGPYNEQFF.

Here the CDR3 reads CASSHSPQPQHF. The CDR3, as DNA: TGTGCCAGCAGCCACTCACCTCAGCCCCAGCATTTT. The chain has TRBV6-6 and TRBJ1-5; D not resolved. CDR3 length: 12 residues. V lost 6 bases, J lost 6 bases, and 9 bases lay in between. CDR1 is MNHNY, CDR2 SVGAGI, per germline (reference sequence).

This chain joins TRBV6-1 and TRBJ2-7, with 12 bases that match TRBD2. Germline lookup yields CDR1 MNHNS and CDR2 SASEGT. CDR3 size: 16 residues. V lost 0 bases, J lost 3 bases, and 3 bases stayed unmatched. For the CDR3, the DNA is TGTGCCAGCAGTGAAGCCCCTAGCGGGGGGGGCTACGAGCAGTACTTC. Protein sequence: CASSEAPSGGGYEQYF.

The rearrangement links TRBV7-9 to TRBJ1-2; 10 bases are shared with TRBD1. This CDR3 is 15 amino acids long. Germline V gene data show CDR1 as SEHNR and CDR2 as FQNEAQ (reference sequence). V lost 7 bases to trimming and J lost 5 bases; unmatched junction nucleotides: 10. The CDR3 loop is CASTPAGTGDYGYTF. CDR3 DNA sequence: TGTGCCAGCACCCCGGCCGGGACAGGGGATTATGGCTACACCTTC.

The rearrangement joins TRBV5-5 to TRBJ2-7; 10 positions agree with TRBD1. The CDR3 consists of 15 residues. With 0 bases clipped from V and 6 bases from J, the junction kept 6 bases outside the gene matches. Germline V gene data show CDR1 as SGHKS and CDR2 as YYEKEE (reference sequence). The CDR3 protein is CASSLDRQGASEQYF. The CDR3 region has the DNA TGTGCCAGCAGCTTGGACAGACAGGGGGCCAGCGAGCAGTACTTC.

This clone has only one observation. The same CDR3 arises from other DNA sequences in this sample as well. The chain uses TRBV27 and TRBJ1-4; D is unclear. Germline CDR1 MNHEY, CDR2 SMNVEV (reference sequence). The CDR3 extends over 14 amino acids. V was trimmed by 2 bases and J by 0 bases, leaving 4 bases between them. The CDR3 DNA follows: TGTGCCAGCAGTTTAATAGCAACTAATGAAAAACTGTTTTTT. This translates into CASSLIATNEKLFF.

Details on this clone: Other nucleotide sequences from this sample produce the same CDR3. The gene calls are TRBV9 and TRBJ2-7; 10 nucleotides match TRBD2. With 4 bases clipped from V and 1 base from J, the junction kept 5 bases outside the gene matches. CDR3 length: 15 residues. Germline CDR1 and CDR2: SGDLS and YYNGEE. The DNA for the CDR3 is TGTGCCAGCAGCCCAACTAGCGGGGCTTCCTACGAGCAGTACTTC. It translates to CASSPTSGASYEQYF. Together with reference TRBV9 and TRBJ2-7, the CDR3 gives the full variable domain: DSGVTQTPKHLITATGQRVTLRCSPRSGDLSVYWYQQSLDQGLQFLIQYYNGEERAKGNILERFSAQQFPDLHSELNLSSLELGDSALYFCASSPTSGASYEQYFGPGTRLTVT.

This rearrangement joins TRBV7-6 to TRBJ2-2, with 11 bases lining up with TRBD1. CDR1 is SGHVS, CDR2 FNYEAQ, per germline. The CDR3 runs to 16 residues. V was clipped by 8 bases and J by 0 bases; unmatched bases: 5. The CDR3 loop reads CASGQGAFANTGELFF. The CDR3 nucleotides read TGTGCCAGCGGACAGGGGGCGTTCGCGAACACCGGGGAGCTGTTTTTT.

CDR3 nucleotide sequence: TGTGCCAGCAGCTTAGGGGCAGGCACAGATACGCAGTATTTT. Its translation: CASSLGAGTDTQYF. This chain links TRBV7-8 with TRBJ2-3; the D is unclear. V was cut by 1 base and J by 1 base, with 6 bases left in between. This CDR3 has 14 residues. Germline V gene data show CDR1 as SGHVS and CDR2 as FQNEAQ.

CDR3 sequence: CSVPGTSGYQETQYF. Here the CDR3 DNA reads TGCAGCGTTCCCGGGACTAGCGGGTACCAAGAGACCCAGTACTTC. V is TRBV29-1 and J is TRBJ2-5; 12 nucleotides match TRBD2. Germline trimming cut 5 bases from V and 0 bases from J; bases unmatched to any gene: 4. Germline-derived CDR1 and CDR2 are SQVTM and ANQGSEA. This CDR3 is 15 amino acids long. The whole variable domain, filled in from reference TRBV29-1 and TRBJ2-5, reads SAVISQKPSRDICQRGTSLTIQCQVDSQVTMMFWYRQQPGQSLTLIATANQGSEATYESGFVIDKFPISRPNLTFSTLTVSNMSPEDSSIYLCSVPGTSGYQETQYFGPGTRLLVL.

The chain joins TRBV27 to TRBJ2-7, with 7 bases that match TRBD2. J lost 5 bases, V lost 4 bases, and 8 bases had no gene match. Germline V gene data show CDR1 as MNHEY and CDR2 as SMNVEV (reference sequence). CDR3 length: 14 residues. CDR3 region: CASSSRASGDEQYF. CDR3 nucleotide sequence: TGTGCCAGCAGTTCCCGGGCTAGCGGAGACGAGCAGTACTTC.

The chain uses TRBV27 and TRBJ1-3; TRBD1 is a possible D gene (5 bases). This CDR3 region has 13 residues. Germline V lookup: CDR1 MNHEY, CDR2 SMNVEV (reference sequence). Trimming cost V 5 bases and J 2 bases, with 7 bases left between them. CDR3 DNA sequence: TGTGCCAGCAGTGACAGAGCTGGAAACACCATATATTTT. This sequence encodes CASSDRAGNTIYF.

This chain joins TRBV19 and TRBJ1-6; D is ambiguous. V lost 0 bases to trimming and J lost 0 bases, with 9 bases between them. The CDR3 spans 17 residues. In germline, CDR1 is LNHDA, CDR2 SQIVND (reference sequence). The CDR3 sequence: CASSIDEQSSYNSPLHF. In DNA form, the CDR3 reads TGTGCCAGTAGTATAGATGAACAGAGCTCCTATAATTCACCCCTCCACTTT.

The J gene is TRBJ2-7, the V gene TRBV4-1; no firm D call. Deletions cut 0 bases from V and 2 bases from J, with 8 bases between. CDR3 length equals 14 residues. Germline loops: CDR1 MGHRA, CDR2 YSYEKL. This CDR3 is CASSQDPTPYEQYF. CDR3 coding DNA: TGCGCCAGCAGCCAAGACCCGACCCCCTACGAGCAGTACTTC.

V is TRBV27 and J is TRBJ1-4; D ambiguous. The V gene lost 8 bases and the J gene lost 7 bases, with 17 bases spanning the gap. The CDR3 totals 14 residues. CDR1 MNHEY and CDR2 SMNVEV come from the germline V gene (reference sequence). The CDR3 loop reads CASSPEFQGEKLFF. The CDR3 DNA reads as TGTGCCAGCTCACCGGAGTTTCAAGGTGAAAAACTGTTTTTT. Using reference TRBV27 and TRBJ1-4 for the parts outside the CDR3, the full variable domain is EAQVTQNPRYLITVTGKKLTVTCSQNMNHEYMSWYRQDPGLGLRQIYYSMNVEVTDKGDVPEGYKVSRKEKRNFPLILESPSPNQTSLYFCASSPEFQGEKLFFGSGTQLSVL.

The genes are TRBV28 and TRBJ2-3, with D maybe TRBD1 (6 bases). The CDR3 totals 14 residues. Per the germline V gene, CDR1 is MDHEN and CDR2 is SYDVKM. The germline V and J ends were trimmed by 5 bases and 0 bases, with 9 bases remaining between them. The CDR3 loop is CASSVTGSTDTQYF. In DNA, the CDR3 is TGTGCCAGCAGTGTAACAGGGAGCACAGATACGCAGTATTTT. The variable domain in full, with the rest retrieved from reference TRBV28 and TRBJ2-3, is DVKVTQSSRYLVKRTGEKVFLECVQDMDHENMFWYRQDPGLGLRLIYFSYDVKMKEKGDIPEGYSVSREKKERFSLILESASTNQTSMYLCASSVTGSTDTQYFGPGTRLTVL.

The gene calls are TRBV9 and TRBJ2-5; TRBD2 aligns across 7 bases. From germline, CDR1 is SGDLS and CDR2 YYNGEE. V lost 1 base, J lost 1 base, and 7 bases stayed unmatched. This CDR3 has 16 residues. The CDR3 DNA is TGTGCCAGCAGCGTATCGGCGGGAGCCGGCCAAGAGACCCAGTACTTC. This translates into CASSVSAGAGQETQYF.

This clone was recorded only once. The V call is TRBV14, the J call TRBJ2-5; possibly TRBD2 for D (6 bases). Germline CDR1 SGHDN, CDR2 FVKESK. CDR3 length equals 15 residues. V shed 2 bases and J shed 5 bases, with 15 bases lying between them. The CDR3 reads CASSQTPSAWETQYF. In DNA form, the CDR3 reads TGTGCCAGCAGCCAAACGCCTAGCGCCTGGGAGACCCAGTACTTC.

The chain employs TRBV29-1 and TRBJ2-7; tentative D call: TRBD2 (5 bases). Germline V CDR1 and CDR2: SQVTM, ANQGSEA. This CDR3 is built from 12 residues. Trimming stripped 3 bases from V and 5 bases from J, with 11 bases between. The CDR3 DNA follows: TGCAGCGTTGACCTTGGAGGTAACGAGCAGTACTTC. Translated: CSVDLGGNEQYF.